The 31 T cell receptor beta chains below come from one sample, sequenced in a study of regulatory T cells in long-lasting Graves disease. Documented time point: newly diagnosed GD, antithyroid drugs for less than 3 months. The authors made the TCR library using RNA they extracted from PBMCs. Arm-PCR of CDR3 regions with iRepertoire HTBI primers generated TCR beta libraries. TCRdb used MiXCR to reprocess the multiplex PCR reads, holding one entry per CDR3 protein. The data show about 400,000 distinct CDR3 sequences, approximately 15% seen once. This same sample was also taken into another study, of T cells in Graves' hyperthyroidism and ophthalmopathy.

The sequences come from peripheral blood mononuclear cells (PBMCs), collected at new diagnosis, from a patient treated with antithyroid drugs. The receptors come from a woman in her thirties or forties with Graves disease.

This clonotype was observed at least ten times. The J gene is TRBJ2-1, the V gene TRBV6-5; no definite D call. Germline V CDR1 and CDR2: MNHEY, SVGAGI. The CDR3 is 21 amino acids. The V end was cut by 2 bases, the J end by 0 bases, with 26 bases between. CDR3: CASSYDSGYWAAAFSYNEQFF. DNA for the CDR3: TGTGCCAGCAGTTACGATTCTGGCTATTGGGCGGCTGCCTTCTCCTACAATGAGCAGTTCTTC.

This clonotype was seen only a few times. This chain links TRBV20-1 with TRBJ2-7; 11 nucleotides align to TRBD2. The CDR3 sequence is 15 residues long. The V gene's germline CDR1 is DFQATT and CDR2 SNEGSKA (reference sequence). The V and J ends lost 3 bases and 4 bases, in that order; junction bases with no gene match: 8. The CDR3 DNA reads TGCAGTGCTAGGGCTCCCGGGACTAGCGGTTACGAGCAGTACTTC. This encodes CSARAPGTSGYEQYF.

The rearrangement links TRBV19 to TRBJ1-2; 9 nucleotides align to TRBD1. The CDR3 covers 16 residues. CDR1 and CDR2 from the germline V gene are LNHDA and SQIVND (reference sequence). V shed 6 bases, J shed 4 bases, and the junction held 12 bases outside the gene matches. This CDR3 is CASRTTSGTGFYGYTF. The CDR3 DNA reads TGTGCCAGTAGAACCACTTCCGGGACAGGGTTCTATGGCTACACCTTC.

This chain links TRBV4-1 with TRBJ1-5; possible D gene TRBD1, 5 bases. V dropped 3 bases and J dropped 6 bases, with 12 bases sitting between them. Germline V gene sequence: CDR1 MGHRA, CDR2 YSYEKL. CDR3 length: 14 residues. For the CDR3, the DNA is TGCGCCAGCAGCCAGGGGGTTGGTCCTCAGCCCCAGCATTTT. It encodes CASSQGVGPQPQHF.

This clonotype was seen once. A much larger clone sits a single nucleotide away, making a read error possible. V is TRBV27 and J is TRBJ2-5; 8 bases align to TRBD1. The germline V gene encodes CDR1 MNHEY and CDR2 SMNVEV (reference sequence). CDR3 size: 18 residues. In DNA, the CDR3 is TGTGCCTGCAGTTTAAGTAACAGGGGGTATCTTTCACAAGAGACCCAGTACTTC. Its protein is CACSLSNRGYLSQETQYF.

V is TRBV20-1 and J is TRBJ2-7, with D uncertain. V shed 6 bases and J shed 6 bases, with 12 bases lying between them. Germline CDR1 reads DFQATT; CDR2 reads SNEGSKA (reference sequence). This CDR3 is 11 amino acids long. This CDR3 is CSAHRTGEQYF. CDR3 DNA sequence: TGCAGTGCCCACCGGACGGGCGAGCAGTACTTC.

This clonotype was observed a few times. The CDR3 nucleotides are TGTGCCAGCACCCGGACAGACTACAATGAGCAGTTCTTC. Translated: CASTRTDYNEQFF. The rearrangement links TRBV6-4 to TRBJ2-1; D possibly corresponds to TRBD1 (6 bases). The V end lost 7 bases, the J end lost 3 bases, and 10 bases lay between the germline ends. There are 13 residues in the CDR3. CDR1 is MRHNA, CDR2 SNTAGT, per germline.

CDR3 nucleotides: TGCAGTGCTAGTCACGACAGGGATTATAGCAATCAGCCCCAGCATTTT. It specifies CSASHDRDYSNQPQHF. J is TRBJ1-5 and V is TRBV20-1; 7 bases agree with TRBD1. This CDR3 comprises 16 residues. Trimming cost V 3 bases and J 0 bases; bases outside gene matches: 8. Germline V lookup: CDR1 DFQATT, CDR2 SNEGSKA (reference sequence).

At least ten counts were recorded for this clonotype. The V and J genes are TRBV27 and TRBJ1-5, with D possibly matching TRBD1 (6 bases). Germline V lookup: CDR1 MNHEY, CDR2 SMNVEV (reference sequence). Deletions cut 2 bases from V and 0 bases from J, with 17 bases between. The CDR3 loop spans 18 amino acids. This chain's CDR3 is CASSLPAKGGNSNQPQHF. The DNA of the CDR3 is TGTGCCAGCAGTTTACCGGCGAAGGGGGGGAATAGCAATCAGCCCCAGCATTTT.

Concerning this clonotype itself: One base away lies a much larger clone, so this may be a sequencing read error. No conserved phenylalanine or tryptophan ends this CDR3, so it is likely a read error. The CDR3 DNA follows: TGTGCCAGCAGCTTAGCGGGACTAGTGAATTGGGATGAGCAGTTCCTC. It is translated as CASSLAGLVNWDEQFL. The V and J genes are TRBV7-9 and TRBJ2-1; TRBD2 aligns across 8 bases. There are 16 residues in the CDR3. The germline gives CDR1 SEHNR, CDR2 FQNEAQ (reference sequence). The ends lost 0 bases at V and 8 bases at J; junction bases unmatched: 9.

This clonotype was counted many times. This chain joins TRBV6-1 and TRBJ2-3; no firm D call. Germline V gene data show CDR1 as MNHNS and CDR2 as SASEGT. V was pared by 6 bases and J by 3 bases, with 4 bases between. This CDR3 is built from 11 residues. CDR3 protein: CASRVTDTQYF. The CDR3 nucleotides read TGTGCCAGCAGGGTAACAGATACGCAGTATTTT.

The chain joins TRBV5-5 to TRBJ1-5; TRBD1 is a possible D gene (6 bases). The CDR3 length is 13 residues. V lost 3 bases and J 6 bases, leaving 10 bases between the germline ends. The germline V gene encodes CDR1 SGHKS and CDR2 YYEKEE (reference sequence). The CDR3 protein is CASSWQGSQPQHF. The CDR3, as DNA: TGTGCCAGCAGCTGGCAGGGGTCTCAGCCCCAGCATTTT.

Many counts were recorded for this clonotype. This chain uses TRBV7-9 with TRBJ2-5; 9 positions match TRBD1. Germline CDR1 and CDR2: SEHNR and FQNEAQ (reference sequence). The CDR3 has 17 amino acids. V gave up 5 bases and J gave up 5 bases; unmatched junction bases: 15. CDR3 region: CASSNIPGQGGTETQYF. CDR3 nucleotide sequence: TGTGCCAGCAGCAACATACCGGGACAGGGAGGTACGGAGACCCAGTACTTC.

This clonotype has ten or more counts. V usage is TRBV11-2 and J usage is TRBJ1-2; no clear D. Trimming shortened V by 6 bases and J by 8 bases, and 16 bases separated the two germline ends. Germline CDR1 reads SGHAT; CDR2 reads FQNNGV. This CDR3 has 13 residues. The CDR3 loop is CASRRIGRGGYTF. CDR3 nucleotides: TGTGCCAGCAGGAGGATTGGGCGTGGCGGCTACACCTTC.

This clonotype was seen at least ten times. The rearrangement uses TRBV7-8 and TRBJ2-3; D unresolved. The CDR3 runs 15 residues. Germline CDR1 and CDR2: SGHVS and FQNEAQ. Trimming stripped 6 bases from V and 0 bases from J, with 13 bases between. The CDR3 here is CASRNLRSSTDTQYF. Here the CDR3 DNA reads TGTGCCAGCAGAAACCTACGTTCAAGCACAGATACGCAGTATTTT.

This clonotype was observed at least ten times. The chain combines TRBV28 with TRBJ1-1; TRBD1 matches at 7 bases. With 2 bases clipped from V and 3 bases from J, the junction kept 15 bases outside the gene matches. CDR3 length equals 18 residues. Germline values: CDR1 MDHEN, CDR2 SYDVKM. DNA for the CDR3: TGTGCCAGCAGTTTAATCGTGGGGACAGAATTAAGGGACACTGAAGCTTTCTTT. Translated: CASSLIVGTELRDTEAFF.

This clonotype was counted at least ten times. The chain is built from TRBV7-3 and TRBJ2-6; a possible D gene is TRBD2 (7 bases). Germline CDR1 SGHTA, CDR2 FQGTGA. V lost 0 bases and J lost 0, with 15 bases in between. There are 19 residues in the CDR3. The CDR3 bases are TGTGCCAGCAGCTTAACGGGGGGGCAGGGTCCCTCTGGGGCCAACGTCCTGACTTTC. This gives the protein CASSLTGGQGPSGANVLTF.

The table lists this clonotype with many counts. The rearrangement uses TRBV9 and TRBJ2-1; 8 nucleotides line up with TRBD1. Germline CDR1 and CDR2: SGDLS and YYNGEE. After removal of 3 bases from V and 2 bases from J, the junction contained 7 bases not matched to a gene. CDR3 length: 16 amino acids. CDR3 sequence: CASSAQGANTYNEQFF. CDR3 sequence (DNA): TGTGCCAGCAGCGCTCAGGGGGCCAATACCTACAATGAGCAGTTCTTC.

This clonotype has just a few counts. The chain links TRBV24-1 to TRBJ1-5; D uncertain. The V end was cut by 5 bases, the J end by 7 bases, with 29 bases between. The CDR3 covers 19 residues. The V gene's germline CDR1 is KGHDR and CDR2 SFDVKD. The CDR3 bases are TGTGCCACCAGTGGGGCAGAGAGGGTCCTTGGTTTTTCTGGGCAGCCCCAGCATTTT. Its translation is CATSGAERVLGFSGQPQHF.

This clonotype was observed many times. The CDR3 reads CASSQRTSGRYTGELFF. The CDR3 DNA is TGTGCCAGCAGCCAAAGGACTAGCGGGAGGTATACCGGGGAGCTGTTTTTT. This chain joins TRBV3-1 and TRBJ2-2, with 14 bases lining up with TRBD2. The CDR3 is made up of 17 amino acids. Trimming took 2 bases from V and 5 from J; bases not matched to a gene: 4. CDR1 is LGHDT, CDR2 YNNKEL, per germline (reference sequence).

At least ten counts were recorded for this clonotype. The V gene is TRBV7-8, the J gene TRBJ2-2; no clear D gene. The CDR3 is 14 amino acids. Trimming took off 1 base at V and 5 bases at J, with 8 bases between the two ends. Germline loops: CDR1 SGHVS, CDR2 FQNEAQ. Here the CDR3 reads CASSLGVKTGELFF. In nucleotides, the CDR3 is TGTGCCAGCAGCTTAGGGGTCAAAACCGGGGAGCTGTTTTTT.

In its sample, this clonotype was seen many times. The V call is TRBV27, the J call TRBJ2-5, with D tentatively TRBD2 (6 bases). This CDR3 has 16 residues. Trimming removed 7 bases at V and 3 bases at J, with 21 bases between. Germline V gene lookup returns CDR1 MNHEY and CDR2 SMNVEV (reference sequence). The CDR3: CASTKIGFLAKETQYF. CDR3 nucleotide sequence: TGTGCCAGCACCAAAATCGGGTTTCTAGCGAAAGAGACCCAGTACTTC.

The CDR3 reads CASSIGTIGKIHGQYF. CDR3 bases: TGTGCCAGTAGTATAGGGACTATCGGGAAAATCCACGGGCAGTACTTC. This rearrangement joins TRBV19 to TRBJ2-7; D is perhaps TRBD2 (6 bases). Trimming shortened V by 1 base and J by 9 bases, and 22 bases separated the two germline ends. The CDR3 runs 16 residues. CDR1 is LNHDA and CDR2 is SQIVND in the germline V gene (reference sequence).

This clonotype appeared a few times. The chain employs TRBV19 and TRBJ2-2, with D maybe TRBD1 (5 bases). The CDR3 totals 15 residues. The germline V and J ends were trimmed by 4 bases and 0 bases, with 9 bases remaining between them. The V gene's germline CDR1 is LNHDA and CDR2 SQIVND (reference sequence). The CDR3, as DNA: TGTGCCAGTAGTAAAGGGGTGTCGAACACCGGGGAGCTGTTTTTT. Translating it yields CASSKGVSNTGELFF. The full variable domain, with the rest looked up from reference TRBV19 and TRBJ2-2, is DGGITQSPKYLFRKEGQNVTLSCEQNLNHDAMYWYRQDPGQGLRLIYYSQIVNDFQKGDIAEGYSVSREKKESFPLTVTSAQKNPTAFYLCASSKGVSNTGELFFGEGSRLTVL.

This clonotype was seen at least ten times. The V and J genes are TRBV20-1 and TRBJ2-3; 12 bases agree with TRBD2. CDR1 is DFQATT, CDR2 SNEGSKA, per germline (reference sequence). Trimming cost V 0 bases and J 3 bases; bases outside gene matches: 1. This CDR3 has 15 residues. CDR3 protein: CSARDGTSGTDTQYF. The DNA of the CDR3 is TGCAGTGCTAGAGATGGGACTAGCGGGACAGATACGCAGTATTTT.

This clonotype was observed a few times. Given a much more abundant clone one base away, this may be a read error. The chain is built from TRBV9 and TRBJ2-1, with a weak D call TRBD2 (6 bases). The CDR3 totals 15 residues. In germline, CDR1 is SGDLS, CDR2 YYNGEE. V lost 1 base and J 8 bases, leaving 16 bases between the germline ends. The chain's CDR3 is CASSVRRDGMDEQFF. DNA for the CDR3: TGTGCCAGCAGCGTAAGGCGGGACGGGATGGATGAGCAGTTCTTC.

The chain carries TRBV4-2 and TRBJ1-1; possible D gene TRBD1, 6 bases. The V gene lost 4 bases and the J gene lost 1 base, with 10 bases spanning the gap. Germline V lookup: CDR1 LGHNA, CDR2 YNFKEQ. CDR3 length: 14 amino acids. The CDR3 nucleotides read TGTGCCAGCAGCCCGGACAGTAAGAACACTGAAGCTTTCTTT. As protein: CASSPDSKNTEAFF.

The rearrangement links TRBV2 to TRBJ2-2; 12 bases are shared with TRBD1. The CDR3 has 16 residues. V shed 4 bases, J shed 8 bases, and the junction held 8 bases outside the gene matches. Germline values: CDR1 SNHLY, CDR2 FYNNEI. The CDR3 DNA is TGTGCCAGCAGTGGGGGGACAGGGGGCGCAGGTGGGGAGCTGTTTTTT. Encoded protein: CASSGGTGGAGGELFF.

The table lists this clonotype with many counts. The rearrangement joins TRBV11-2 to TRBJ1-1; no reliable D call. The CDR3 runs 13 residues. Trimming removed 3 bases at V and 1 base at J, with 6 bases between. The germline gives CDR1 SGHAT, CDR2 FQNNGV. In DNA form, the CDR3 reads TGTGCCAGCAGCTTGAAACGGAACACTGAAGCTTTCTTT. This gives the protein CASSLKRNTEAFF.

The V and J genes are TRBV10-3 and TRBJ1-2; TRBD1 matches 12 bases. The junction had 7 bases not matched to a gene; V was cut back by 2 bases and J by 9 bases. CDR1 and CDR2 from the germline V gene are ENHRY and SYGVKD. The CDR3 extends over 15 amino acids. CDR3 region: CAISETGQGAESYTF. Here the CDR3 DNA reads TGTGCCATCAGTGAGACGGGACAGGGGGCTGAGAGCTACACCTTC.

The chain joins TRBV2 to TRBJ1-5; no definite D call. This CDR3 is 14 amino acids long. Germline-derived CDR1 and CDR2 are SNHLY and FYNNEI. Deletions cut 1 base from V and 7 bases from J, with 11 bases between. CDR3 coding DNA: TGTGCCAGCAGTGAAGAAATGGGATCGCAGCCCCAGCATTTT. This sequence encodes CASSEEMGSQPQHF.